The TCR beta chain described here comes from a study of blood T cell repertoires in COVID-19. J lost 7 bases, V lost 3 bases, and 2 bases had no gene match. The CDR3 consists of 12 residues. Germline V gene sequence: CDR1 SEHNR, CDR2 FQNEAQ (reference sequence). Only a few counts were recorded for this clone. This CDR3 is also generated by other DNA sequences in the sample. Data came from immunoSEQ multiplex PCR; TCRdb stores just in-frame clones and leaves some out. The sample records 150,000 to 200,000 clones, 85% being singletons. This receptor was identified in a man between 40 and 49 years old who had recovered from COVID-19. V usage is TRBV7-9 and J usage is TRBJ1-2; 7 nucleotides agree with TRBD1. Material for sequencing was PBMCs or T cells enriched from blood (not recorded which). The DNA of the CDR3 is TGTGCCAGCAGCTTCAACAGGGGTGGCTACACCTTC. It yields the protein CASSFNRGGYTF. The whole variable domain, filled in from reference TRBV7-9 and TRBJ1-2, reads DTGVSQNPRHKITKRGQNVTFRCDPISEHNRLYWYRQTLGQGPEFLTYFQNEAQLEKSRLLSDRFSAERPKGSFSTLEIQRTEQGDSAMYLCASSFNRGGYTFGSGTRLTVV.